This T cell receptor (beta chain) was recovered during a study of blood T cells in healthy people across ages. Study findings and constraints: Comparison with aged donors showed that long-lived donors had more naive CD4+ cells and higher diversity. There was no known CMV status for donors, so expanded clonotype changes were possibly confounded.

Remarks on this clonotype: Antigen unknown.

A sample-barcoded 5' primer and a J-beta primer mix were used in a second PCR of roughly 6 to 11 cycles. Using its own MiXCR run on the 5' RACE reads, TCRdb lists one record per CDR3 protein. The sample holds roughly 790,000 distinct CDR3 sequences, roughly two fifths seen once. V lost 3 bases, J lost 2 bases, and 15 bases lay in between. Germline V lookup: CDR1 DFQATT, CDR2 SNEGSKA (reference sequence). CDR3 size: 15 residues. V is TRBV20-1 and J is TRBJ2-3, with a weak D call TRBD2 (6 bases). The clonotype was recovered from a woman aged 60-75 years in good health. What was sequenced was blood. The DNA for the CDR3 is TGCAGTGCTAGTGTGGGCGGGATGATCACAGATACGCAGTATTTT. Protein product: CSASVGGMITDTQYF.